The 9 T cell receptor beta chains below were found in one sample sequenced in a study of CD8 T cells in ankylosing spondylitis. Their specific antigens are unknown. General study findings and limits: Seven to nine highly homologous variants made up a TCR beta motif, and this motif appeared characteristic of ankylosing spondylitis blood.

TCRdb called the 5' RACE reads again in MiXCR, with one record for every CDR3 protein. Here the sample spans over 600,000 distinct CDR3 sequences, under 20% being singletons. Sequenced sample: blood, either unsorted or a sorted T cell fraction (not recorded which). These TCRs come from a male donor with ankylosing spondylitis.

V usage is TRBV12-3 or TRBV12-4 and J usage is TRBJ2-3; D not certain. V was shortened by 6 bases and J by 1 base, with 20 bases between the two germline ends. This CDR3 region has 17 residues. This CDR3 is CASRHRAGPRGTDTQYF. The CDR3 coding sequence is TGTGCCAGCAGGCACCGGGCCGGGCCTCGGGGCACAGATACGCAGTATTTT.

The CDR3 loop is CSAFLFAGVDNEQFF. For the CDR3, the DNA is TGCAGTGCCTTTTTGTTTGCGGGGGTTGACAATGAGCAGTTCTTC. The chain uses TRBV20-1 and TRBJ2-1, with 7 bases lining up with TRBD2. The CDR3 covers 15 residues. The J segment lost 5 bases and the V segment lost 6 bases, leaving 13 bases of the junction unmatched. Germline CDR1 and CDR2: DFQATT and SNEGSKA (reference sequence).

The table lists this clonotype with a few counts. V is TRBV24-1 and J is TRBJ2-3; TRBD2 is a possible D gene (5 bases). Per germline, CDR1 KGHDR and CDR2 SFDVKD. V was cut by 4 bases and J by 6 bases, with 16 bases left in between. This CDR3 comprises 15 residues. The CDR3 DNA follows: TGTGCCACCAGTGACCCCAATAAGGGAGTTGATACGCAGTATTTT. It yields the protein CATSDPNKGVDTQYF.

This clonotype was observed a handful of times. The V and J genes are TRBV7-9 and TRBJ1-2; no definite D call. The CDR3 spans 12 residues. CDR1 is SEHNR and CDR2 is FQNEAQ in the germline V gene (reference sequence). Trimming shortened V by 3 bases and J by 5 bases, and 7 bases separated the two germline ends. Here the CDR3 reads CASSFPEYGYTF. CDR3 sequence (DNA): TGTGCCAGCAGCTTCCCGGAGTATGGCTACACCTTC. Full variable domain (missing parts from reference TRBV7-9 and TRBJ1-2): DTGVSQNPRHKITKRGQNVTFRCDPISEHNRLYWYRQTLGQGPEFLTYFQNEAQLEKSRLLSDRFSAERPKGSFSTLEIQRTEQGDSAMYLCASSFPEYGYTFGSGTRLTVV.

The chain has TRBV28 and TRBJ1-5, with D perhaps TRBD1 (6 bases). The CDR3 has 12 residues. CDR1 MDHEN and CDR2 SYDVKM come from the germline V gene. Trimming left V 10 bases short and J 4 bases short, with 11 bases between. The CDR3 sequence is CATLGGNQPQHF. CDR3 DNA sequence: TGTGCCACCTTAGGGGGGAATCAGCCCCAGCATTTT.

The chain carries TRBV11-2 and TRBJ1-6; 11 nucleotides align to TRBD1. The junction had 8 bases not matched to a gene; V was cut back by 5 bases and J by 2 bases. Germline assignment: CDR1 SGHAT and CDR2 FQNNGV. This CDR3 region has 18 residues. The CDR3, as DNA: TGTGCCAGCAGCCAGGGGCCGGGACAGGGGGCCTATAATTCACCCCTCCACTTT. Translated, it gives CASSQGPGQGAYNSPLHF. Drawing the rest from reference TRBV11-2 and TRBJ1-6, the complete variable domain is EAGVAQSPRYKIIEKRQSVAFWCNPISGHATLYWYQQILGQGPKLLIQFQNNGVVDDSQLPKDRFSAERLKGVDSTLKIQPAKLEDSAVYLCASSQGPGQGAYNSPLHFGNGTRLTVT.

This clonotype was seen many times. This chain links TRBV7-9 with TRBJ2-7; 8 nucleotides line up with TRBD1. Per the germline V gene, CDR1 is SEHNR and CDR2 is FQNEAQ (reference sequence). Trimming cost V 3 bases and J 7 bases; bases outside gene matches: 11. CDR3 size: 15 residues. The CDR3 spells CASSLPPGQVWEQYF. The CDR3 DNA reads as TGTGCCAGCAGCTTGCCACCGGGACAGGTTTGGGAGCAGTACTTC. Supplemented by reference TRBV7-9 and TRBJ2-7, the full variable domain reads DTGVSQNPRHKITKRGQNVTFRCDPISEHNRLYWYRQTLGQGPEFLTYFQNEAQLEKSRLLSDRFSAERPKGSFSTLEIQRTEQGDSAMYLCASSLPPGQVWEQYFGPGTRLTVT.

This clonotype showed up many times. CDR3 coding DNA: TGCGCCAGCAGCCAAGCAGGGGGGGGGGATGAGCAGTTCTTC. It encodes CASSQAGGGDEQFF. The chain couples TRBV4-1 to TRBJ2-1; D is possibly TRBD1 or TRBD2 (7 bases each). This CDR3 region has 14 residues. Germline lookup yields CDR1 MGHRA and CDR2 YSYEKL. Trimming stripped 1 base from V and 8 bases from J, with 12 bases between.

In its sample, this clonotype was seen a few times. This chain connects TRBV20-1 to TRBJ2-2, with 13 bases identical to TRBD2. Per the germline V gene, CDR1 is DFQATT and CDR2 is SNEGSKA (reference sequence). The CDR3 contains 16 residues. J was trimmed by 7 bases and V by 3 bases; bases with no gene match: 8. The CDR3 DNA follows: TGCAGTGCTAGCCCCGGACTAGCGGGGGCCGGCGGGGAGCTGTTTTTT. It is translated as CSASPGLAGAGGELFF.